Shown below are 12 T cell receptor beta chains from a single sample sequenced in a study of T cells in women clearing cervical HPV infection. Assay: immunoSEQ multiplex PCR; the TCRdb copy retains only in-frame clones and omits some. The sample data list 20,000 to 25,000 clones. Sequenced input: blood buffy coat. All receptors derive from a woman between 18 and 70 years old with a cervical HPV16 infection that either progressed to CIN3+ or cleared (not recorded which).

The CDR3 DNA, read in part, is TGCGCCAGCAGCTTGGCGGACAGCACCAATCAGCCG. Protein: CASSLADSTNQP. The complete CDR3 sequence is CASSLADSTNQPQYF. V and J are TRBV5-1 and TRBJ2-3, with a weak D call TRBD1 (6 bases). The read halts 3 residues ahead of the CDR3 end, with the missing end drawn from the germline J gene. In germline, CDR1 is SGHRS, CDR2 YFSETQ. The CDR3 consists of 15 residues.

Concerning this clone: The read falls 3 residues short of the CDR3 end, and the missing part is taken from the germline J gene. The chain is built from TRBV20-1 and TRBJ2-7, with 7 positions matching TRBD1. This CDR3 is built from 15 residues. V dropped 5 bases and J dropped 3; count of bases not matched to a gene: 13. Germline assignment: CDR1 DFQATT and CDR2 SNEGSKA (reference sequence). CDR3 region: CSAATKGAALYEQYF. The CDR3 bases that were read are TGCAGTGCTGCTACAAAGGGGGCGGCTCTCTACGAG.

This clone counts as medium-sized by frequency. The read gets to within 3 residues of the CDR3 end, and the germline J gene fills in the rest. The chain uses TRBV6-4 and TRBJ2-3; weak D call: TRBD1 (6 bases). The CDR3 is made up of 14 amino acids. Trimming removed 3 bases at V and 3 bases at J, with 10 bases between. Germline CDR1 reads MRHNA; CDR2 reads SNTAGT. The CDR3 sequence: CASSEQGGTDTQYF. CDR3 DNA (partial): TGTGCCAGCAGTGAACAGGGTGGTACAGATACG.

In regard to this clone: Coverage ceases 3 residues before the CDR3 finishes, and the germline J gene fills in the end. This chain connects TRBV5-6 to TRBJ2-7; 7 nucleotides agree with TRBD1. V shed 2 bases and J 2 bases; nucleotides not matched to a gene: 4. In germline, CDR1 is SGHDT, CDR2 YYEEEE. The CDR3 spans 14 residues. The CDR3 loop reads CASSFSRGTYEQYF. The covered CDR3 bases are TGTGCCAGCAGCTTCTCCAGGGGGACCTACGAG.

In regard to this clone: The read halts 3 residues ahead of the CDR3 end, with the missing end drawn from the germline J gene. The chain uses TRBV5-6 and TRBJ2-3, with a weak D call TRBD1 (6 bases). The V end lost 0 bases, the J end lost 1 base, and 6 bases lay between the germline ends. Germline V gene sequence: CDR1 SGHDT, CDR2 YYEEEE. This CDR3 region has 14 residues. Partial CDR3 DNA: TGTGCCAGCAGCTTGGCAGGGGGCACAGATACG. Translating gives CASSLAGGTDT. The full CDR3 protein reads CASSLAGGTDTQYF.

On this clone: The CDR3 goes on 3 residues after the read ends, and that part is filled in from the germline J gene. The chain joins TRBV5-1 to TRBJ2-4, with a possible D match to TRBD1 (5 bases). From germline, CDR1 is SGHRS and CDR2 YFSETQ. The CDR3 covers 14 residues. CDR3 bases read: TGCGCCAGCAGCTTTGGACAAGAACGGTTGGGT. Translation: CASSFGQERLG. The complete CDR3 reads CASSFGQERLGQYF.

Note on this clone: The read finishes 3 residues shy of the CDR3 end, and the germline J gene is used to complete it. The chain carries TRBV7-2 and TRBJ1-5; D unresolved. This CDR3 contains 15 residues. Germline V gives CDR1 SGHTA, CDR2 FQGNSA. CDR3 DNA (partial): TGTGCCAGCAGCTCGTGGACTAGTAGCACAGATCCC. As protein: CASSSWTSSTDP. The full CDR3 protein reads CASSSWTSSTDPQHF. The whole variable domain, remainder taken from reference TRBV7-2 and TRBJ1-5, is GAGVSQSPSNKVTEKGKDVELRCDPISGHTALYWYRQSLGQGLEFLIYFQGNSAPDKSGLPSDRFSAERTGGSVSTLTIQRTQQEDSAVYLCASSSWTSSTDPQHFGDGTRLSIL.

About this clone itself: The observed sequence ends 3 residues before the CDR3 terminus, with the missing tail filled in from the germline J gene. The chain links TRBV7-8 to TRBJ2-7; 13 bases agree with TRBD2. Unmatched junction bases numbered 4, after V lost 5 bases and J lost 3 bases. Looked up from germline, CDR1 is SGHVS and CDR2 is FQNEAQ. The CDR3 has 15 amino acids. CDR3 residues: CASSPGTSGIYEQYF. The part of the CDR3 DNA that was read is TGTGCCAGCAGCCCGGGGACTAGCGGGATCTACGAG.

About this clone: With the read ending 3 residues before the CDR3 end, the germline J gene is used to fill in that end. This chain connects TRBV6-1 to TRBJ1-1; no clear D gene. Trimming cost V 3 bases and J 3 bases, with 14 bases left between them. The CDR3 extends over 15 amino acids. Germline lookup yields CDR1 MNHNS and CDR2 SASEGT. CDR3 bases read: TGTGCCAGCAGTGATCGGGTGGGTGTCGACACTGAA. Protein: CASSDRVGVDTE. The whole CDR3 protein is CASSDRVGVDTEAFF.

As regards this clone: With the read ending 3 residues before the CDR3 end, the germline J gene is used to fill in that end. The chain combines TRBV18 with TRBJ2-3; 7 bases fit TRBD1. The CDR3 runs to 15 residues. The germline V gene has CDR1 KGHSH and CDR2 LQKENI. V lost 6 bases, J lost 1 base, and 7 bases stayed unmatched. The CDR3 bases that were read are TGTGCCAGCTCCCCCGCCGGGACAGGCACAGATACG. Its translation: CASSPAGTGTDT. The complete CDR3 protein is CASSPAGTGTDTQYF.

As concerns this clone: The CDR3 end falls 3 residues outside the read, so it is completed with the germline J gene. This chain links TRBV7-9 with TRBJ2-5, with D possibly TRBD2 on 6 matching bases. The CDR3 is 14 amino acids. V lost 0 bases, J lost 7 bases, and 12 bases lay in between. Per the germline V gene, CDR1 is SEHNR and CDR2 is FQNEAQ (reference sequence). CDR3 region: CASSLAERVGTQYF. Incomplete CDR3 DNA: TGTGCCAGCAGCTTAGCGGAGCGGGTCGGGACC.

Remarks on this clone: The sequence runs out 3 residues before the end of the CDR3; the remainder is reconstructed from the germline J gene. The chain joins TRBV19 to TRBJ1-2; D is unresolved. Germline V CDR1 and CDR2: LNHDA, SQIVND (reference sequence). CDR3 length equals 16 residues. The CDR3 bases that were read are TGTGCCAGTAGGTCCTGGGCTAGCGGGAGTACGGATACC. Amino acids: CASRSWASGSTDT. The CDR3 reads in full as CASRSWASGSTDTYTF.